This T cell receptor beta chain was sequenced for a study of blood T cell repertoires in COVID-19. Study information: The study drew acute and convalescent COVID-19 samples from the United States, Italy and Spain. The analysed material was cDNA or gDNA that came from T cells, B-cell-depleted T cells, or PBMCs.

In the original analysis: Quantification of nucleated cells was approximated via reference gene primer amplification. The table came from immunoSEQ multiplex PCR; TCRdb's copy has only in-frame clones and leaves some out. The V and J calls and the clone size are those of that table, but D and trimming were determined from the DNA. This repertoire shows roughly 60,000 clones, more than 85% found once; its top ten account for roughly 4.5%. CDR3 size: 14 residues. CDR1 is LGHNT, CDR2 FRNRAP, per germline. The V end was cut by 2 bases, the J end by 3 bases, with 10 bases between. The sequenced sample was peripheral blood. The source is a man between 45 and 60 years old with active COVID-19. The genes are TRBV12-5 and TRBJ1-2; D unclear. CDR3 in DNA: TGTGCTAGTGGTTTGCAGACACCTCACTATGGCTACACCTTC. It translates to CASGLQTPHYGYTF.